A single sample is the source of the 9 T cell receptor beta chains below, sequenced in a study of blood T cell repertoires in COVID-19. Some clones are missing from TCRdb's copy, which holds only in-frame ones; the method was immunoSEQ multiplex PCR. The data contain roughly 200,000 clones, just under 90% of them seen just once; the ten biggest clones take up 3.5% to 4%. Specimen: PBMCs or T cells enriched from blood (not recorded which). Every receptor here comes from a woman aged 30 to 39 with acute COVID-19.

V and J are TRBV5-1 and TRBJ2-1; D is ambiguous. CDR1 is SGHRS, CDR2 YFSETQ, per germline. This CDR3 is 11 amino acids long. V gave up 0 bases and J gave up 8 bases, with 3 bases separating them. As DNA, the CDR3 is TGCGCCAGCAGCTTGGTCGATGAGCAGTTCTTC. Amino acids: CASSLVDEQFF.

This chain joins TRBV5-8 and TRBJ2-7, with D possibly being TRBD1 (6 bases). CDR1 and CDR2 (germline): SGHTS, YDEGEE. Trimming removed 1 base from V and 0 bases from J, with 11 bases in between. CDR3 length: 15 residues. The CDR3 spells CASSLLGATSYEQYF. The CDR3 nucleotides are TGTGCCAGCAGCTTGTTGGGGGCAACCTCCTACGAGCAGTACTTC.

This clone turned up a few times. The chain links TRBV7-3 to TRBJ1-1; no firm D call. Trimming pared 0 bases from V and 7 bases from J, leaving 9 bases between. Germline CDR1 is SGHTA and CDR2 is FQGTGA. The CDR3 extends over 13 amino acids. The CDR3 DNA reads TGTGCCAGCAGCTTAACGATCGAGAATGAAGCTTTCTTT. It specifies CASSLTIENEAFF.

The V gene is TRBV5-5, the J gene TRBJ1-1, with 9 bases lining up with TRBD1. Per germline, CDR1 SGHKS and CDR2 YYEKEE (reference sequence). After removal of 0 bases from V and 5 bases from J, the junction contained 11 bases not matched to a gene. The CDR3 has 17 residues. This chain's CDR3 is CASSLAGTGIGGTEAFF. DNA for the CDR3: TGTGCCAGCAGCTTGGCCGGGACAGGGATAGGAGGGACTGAAGCTTTCTTT.

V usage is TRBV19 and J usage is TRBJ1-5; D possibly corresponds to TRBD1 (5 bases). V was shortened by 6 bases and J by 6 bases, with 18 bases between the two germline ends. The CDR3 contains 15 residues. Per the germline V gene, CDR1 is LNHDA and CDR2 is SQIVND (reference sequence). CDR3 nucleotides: TGTGCCAGTAGCGTCGACAGCCCAAGCCTTCAGCCCCAGCATTTT. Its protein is CASSVDSPSLQPQHF.

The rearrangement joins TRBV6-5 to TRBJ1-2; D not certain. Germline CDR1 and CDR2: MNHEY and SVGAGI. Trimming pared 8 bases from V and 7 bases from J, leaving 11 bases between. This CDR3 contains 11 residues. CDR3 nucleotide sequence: TGTGCCAGCGATACCCTCGGTGGCTACACCTTC. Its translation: CASDTLGGYTF.

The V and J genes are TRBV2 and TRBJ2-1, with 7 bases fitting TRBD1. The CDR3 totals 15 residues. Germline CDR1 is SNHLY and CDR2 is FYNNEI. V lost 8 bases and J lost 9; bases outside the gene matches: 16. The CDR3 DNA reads TGTGCCAGCGCCCGACAGGGAAAAGATGGCAGTGAGCAGTTCTTC. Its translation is CASARQGKDGSEQFF.

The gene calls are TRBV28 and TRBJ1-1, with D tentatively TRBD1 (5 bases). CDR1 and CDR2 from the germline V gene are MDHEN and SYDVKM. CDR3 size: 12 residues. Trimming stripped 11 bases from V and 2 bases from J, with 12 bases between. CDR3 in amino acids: CAVCRDNTEAFF. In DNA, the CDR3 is TGTGCCGTCTGCAGGGATAACACTGAAGCTTTCTTT.

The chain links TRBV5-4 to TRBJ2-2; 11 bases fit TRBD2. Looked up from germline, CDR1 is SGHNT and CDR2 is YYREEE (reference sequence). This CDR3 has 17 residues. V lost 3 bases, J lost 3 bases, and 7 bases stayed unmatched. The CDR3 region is CASSSLAGGPDTGELFF. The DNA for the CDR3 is TGTGCCAGCAGCTCTTTAGCGGGGGGGCCGGACACCGGGGAGCTGTTTTTT.